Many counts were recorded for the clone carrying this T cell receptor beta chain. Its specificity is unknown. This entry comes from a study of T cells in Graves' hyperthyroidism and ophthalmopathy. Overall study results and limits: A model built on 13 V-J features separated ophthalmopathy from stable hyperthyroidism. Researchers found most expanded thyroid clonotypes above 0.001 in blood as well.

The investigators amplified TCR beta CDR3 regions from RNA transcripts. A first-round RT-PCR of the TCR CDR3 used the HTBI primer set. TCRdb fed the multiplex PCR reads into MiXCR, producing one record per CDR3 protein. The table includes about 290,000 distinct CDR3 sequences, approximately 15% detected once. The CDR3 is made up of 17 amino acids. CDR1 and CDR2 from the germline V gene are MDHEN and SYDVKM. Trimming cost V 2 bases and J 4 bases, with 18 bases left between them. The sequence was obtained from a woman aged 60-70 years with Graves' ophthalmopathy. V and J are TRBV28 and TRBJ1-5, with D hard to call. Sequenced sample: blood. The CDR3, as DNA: TGTGCCAGCAGTTTACTACAGCCGGCAGTGACTAATCAGCCCCAGCATTTT. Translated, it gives CASSLLQPAVTNQPQHF.